This T cell receptor (beta chain) is from a study of human T cells and chemical hapten exposure. Background on the study: The variation in per-sample TCR yields arose mainly from small differences in pooled library volumes. Broader study findings: TCRs at high frequency, those above 1 in 1000, did not change with DPC sensitization. All donors were alopecia patients, so their immunity may differ from that of healthy people.

A note on this clonotype: Antigen specificity is unknown.

Time point of the sample: pre-sensitization, week 0. The sample's treatment: therapeutic diphenylcyclopropenone sensitization with weekly scalp DPC. In the original processing: The median was around 100,000 TCRs per sample, ranging about 20,000 to 690,600. TCRdb processed the RACE reads anew with MiXCR; each CDR3 protein has one entry. These V and J calls are TCRdb output, not the study's own analysis. The sample has about 120,000 distinct CDR3 sequences, roughly 12% seen once. The CDR3 sequence is 13 residues long. Trimming removed 6 bases from V and 3 bases from J, with 11 bases in between. The material was whole blood, obtained in connection with sensitization to the hapten diphenylcyclopropenone (DPC). The gene calls are TRBV12-3 or TRBV12-4 and TRBJ2-5; no clear D gene. The sequence was collected from a woman aged 18-29 years with alopecia areata. Some clones in this sample may be carry-over from other donors' samples. CDR3 in DNA: TGTGCCAGCAGAGAGGACGTTGAAGAGACCCAGTACTTC. This translates into CASREDVEETQYF.